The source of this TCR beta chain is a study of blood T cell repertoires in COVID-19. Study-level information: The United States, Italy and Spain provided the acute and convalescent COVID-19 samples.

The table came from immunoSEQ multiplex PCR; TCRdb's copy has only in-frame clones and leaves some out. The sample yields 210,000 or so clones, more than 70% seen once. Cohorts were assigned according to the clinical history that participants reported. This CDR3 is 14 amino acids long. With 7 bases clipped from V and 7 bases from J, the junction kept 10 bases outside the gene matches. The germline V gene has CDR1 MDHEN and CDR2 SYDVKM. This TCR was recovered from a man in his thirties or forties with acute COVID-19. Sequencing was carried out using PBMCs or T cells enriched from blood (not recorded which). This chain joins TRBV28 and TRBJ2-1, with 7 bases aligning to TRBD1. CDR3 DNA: TGTGCCAGCACCGAAGAAGGGGGCGGGAATGAGCAGTTCTTC. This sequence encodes CASTEEGGGNEQFF.